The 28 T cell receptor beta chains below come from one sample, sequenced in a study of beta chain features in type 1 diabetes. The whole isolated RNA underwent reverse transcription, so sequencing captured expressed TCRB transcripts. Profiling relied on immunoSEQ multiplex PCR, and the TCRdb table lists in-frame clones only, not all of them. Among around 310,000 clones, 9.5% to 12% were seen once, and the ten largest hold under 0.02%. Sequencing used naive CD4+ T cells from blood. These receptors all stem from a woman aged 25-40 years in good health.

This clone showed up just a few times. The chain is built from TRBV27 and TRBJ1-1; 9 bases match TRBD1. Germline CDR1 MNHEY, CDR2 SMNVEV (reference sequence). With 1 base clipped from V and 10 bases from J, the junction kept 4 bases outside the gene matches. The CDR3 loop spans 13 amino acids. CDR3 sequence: CASSLWGQGAAFF. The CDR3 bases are TGTGCCAGCAGTTTATGGGGACAGGGCGCAGCTTTCTTT.

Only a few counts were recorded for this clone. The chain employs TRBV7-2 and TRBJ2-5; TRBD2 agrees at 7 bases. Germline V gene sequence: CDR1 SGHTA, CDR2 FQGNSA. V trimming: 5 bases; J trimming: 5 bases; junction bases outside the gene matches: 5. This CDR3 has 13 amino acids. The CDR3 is CASSLGEGETQYF. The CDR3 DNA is TGTGCCAGCAGCCTAGGGGAGGGGGAGACCCAGTACTTC.

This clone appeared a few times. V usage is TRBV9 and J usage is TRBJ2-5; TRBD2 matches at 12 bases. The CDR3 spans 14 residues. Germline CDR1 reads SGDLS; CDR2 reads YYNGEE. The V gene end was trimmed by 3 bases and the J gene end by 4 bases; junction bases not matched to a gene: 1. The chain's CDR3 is CASSAGLAGETQYF. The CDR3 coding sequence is TGTGCCAGCAGCGCGGGACTAGCGGGAGAGACCCAGTACTTC.

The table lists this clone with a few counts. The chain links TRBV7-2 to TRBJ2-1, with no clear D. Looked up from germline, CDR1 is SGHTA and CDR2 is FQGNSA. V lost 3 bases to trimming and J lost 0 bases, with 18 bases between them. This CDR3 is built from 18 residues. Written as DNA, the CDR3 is TGTGCCAGCAGCTTCCAATTCGCTGGGCGCAGCTCCTACAATGAGCAGTTCTTC. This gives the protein CASSFQFAGRSSYNEQFF.

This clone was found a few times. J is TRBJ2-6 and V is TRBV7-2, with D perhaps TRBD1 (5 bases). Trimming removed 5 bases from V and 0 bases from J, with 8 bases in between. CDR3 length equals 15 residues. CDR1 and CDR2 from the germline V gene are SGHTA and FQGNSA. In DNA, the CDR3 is TGTGCCAGCAGCCTCAGGGTCTCTGGGGCCAACGTCCTGACTTTC. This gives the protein CASSLRVSGANVLTF. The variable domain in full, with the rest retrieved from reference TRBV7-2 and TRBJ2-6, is GAGVSQSPSNKVTEKGKDVELRCDPISGHTALYWYRQSLGQGLEFLIYFQGNSAPDKSGLPSDRFSAERTGGSVSTLTIQRTQQEDSAVYLCASSLRVSGANVLTFGAGSRLTVL.

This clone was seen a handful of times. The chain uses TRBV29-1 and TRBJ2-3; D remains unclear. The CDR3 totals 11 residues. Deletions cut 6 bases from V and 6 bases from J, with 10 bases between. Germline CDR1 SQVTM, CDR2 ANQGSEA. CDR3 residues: CSVETTDTQYF. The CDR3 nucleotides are TGCAGCGTCGAAACAACGGATACGCAGTATTTT.

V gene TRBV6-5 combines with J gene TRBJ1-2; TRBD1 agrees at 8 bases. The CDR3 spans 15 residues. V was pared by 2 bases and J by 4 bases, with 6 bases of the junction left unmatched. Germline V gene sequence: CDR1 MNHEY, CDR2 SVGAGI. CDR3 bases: TGTGCCAGCAGTTACAGTGGTGGACAGGGCTATGGCTACACCTTC. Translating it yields CASSYSGGQGYGYTF.

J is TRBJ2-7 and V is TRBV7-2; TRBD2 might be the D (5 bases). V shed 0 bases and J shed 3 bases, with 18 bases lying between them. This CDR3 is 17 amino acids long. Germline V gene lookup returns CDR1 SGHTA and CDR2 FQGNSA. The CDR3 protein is CASSLAPGRRSNYEQYF. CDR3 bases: TGTGCCAGCAGCTTAGCTCCGGGGAGACGTAGCAACTACGAGCAGTACTTC. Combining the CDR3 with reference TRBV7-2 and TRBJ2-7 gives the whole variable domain GAGVSQSPSNKVTEKGKDVELRCDPISGHTALYWYRQSLGQGLEFLIYFQGNSAPDKSGLPSDRFSAERTGGSVSTLTIQRTQQEDSAVYLCASSLAPGRRSNYEQYFGPGTRLTVT.

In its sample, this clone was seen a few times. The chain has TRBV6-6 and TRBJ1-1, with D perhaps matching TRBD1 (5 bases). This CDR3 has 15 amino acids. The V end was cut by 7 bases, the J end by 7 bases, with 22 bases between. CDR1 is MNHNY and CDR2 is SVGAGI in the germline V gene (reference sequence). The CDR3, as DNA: TGTGCCAGCAAAGGAAGAACCGGGCAGGGCAATGAAGCTTTCTTT. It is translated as CASKGRTGQGNEAFF.

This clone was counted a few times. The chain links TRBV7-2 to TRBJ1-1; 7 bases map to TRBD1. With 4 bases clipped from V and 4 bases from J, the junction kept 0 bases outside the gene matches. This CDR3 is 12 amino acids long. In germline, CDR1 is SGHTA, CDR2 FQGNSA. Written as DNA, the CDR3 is TGTGCCAGCAGCTCAGGGGGCACTGAAGCTTTCTTT. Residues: CASSSGGTEAFF.

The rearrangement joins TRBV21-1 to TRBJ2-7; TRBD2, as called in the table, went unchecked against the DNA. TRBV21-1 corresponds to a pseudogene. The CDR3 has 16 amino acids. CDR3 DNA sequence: TGTGCCAGCAGCGCACCTAGCGGGAGGGCCCTCCACGAGCAGTACTTC. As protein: CASSAPSGRALHEQYF.

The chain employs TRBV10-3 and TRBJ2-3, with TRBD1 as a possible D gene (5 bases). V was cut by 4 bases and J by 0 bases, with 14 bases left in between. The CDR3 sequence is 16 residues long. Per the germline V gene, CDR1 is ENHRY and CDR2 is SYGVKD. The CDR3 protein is CAISAPTGPSTDTQYF. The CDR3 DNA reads TGTGCCATCAGTGCACCAACAGGTCCTAGCACAGATACGCAGTATTTT.

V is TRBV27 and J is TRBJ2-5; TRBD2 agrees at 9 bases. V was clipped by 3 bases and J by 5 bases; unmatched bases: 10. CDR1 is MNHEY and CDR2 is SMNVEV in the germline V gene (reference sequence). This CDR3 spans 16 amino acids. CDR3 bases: TGTGCCAGCAGTTTCGTTAGCGGGAGCCGCAAGGAGACCCAGTACTTC. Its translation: CASSFVSGSRKETQYF.

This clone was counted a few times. The DNA of the CDR3 is TGTGCCAGCAGCCGGACTAGCGGGAGTGGGTCCAATGAGCAGTTCTTC. Protein: CASSRTSGSGSNEQFF. J is TRBJ2-1 and V is TRBV28, with TRBD2 identical over 13 bases. V trimming: 6 bases; J trimming: 6 bases; junction bases outside the gene matches: 8. The CDR3 length is 16 residues. CDR1 is MDHEN and CDR2 is SYDVKM in the germline V gene.

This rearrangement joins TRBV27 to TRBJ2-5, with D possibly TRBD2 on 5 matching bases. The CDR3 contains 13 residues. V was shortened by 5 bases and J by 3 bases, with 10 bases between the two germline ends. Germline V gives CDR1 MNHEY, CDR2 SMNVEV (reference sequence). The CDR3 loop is CASSTTRKETQYF. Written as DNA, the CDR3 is TGTGCCAGCAGTACTACTAGGAAAGAGACCCAGTACTTC.

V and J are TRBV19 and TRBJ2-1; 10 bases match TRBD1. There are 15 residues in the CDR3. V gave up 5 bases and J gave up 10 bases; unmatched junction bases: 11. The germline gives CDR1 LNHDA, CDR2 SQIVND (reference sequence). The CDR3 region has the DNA TGTGCCAGTAGTCCCCGGGACAGGGGATATATCGAGCAGTTCTTC. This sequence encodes CASSPRDRGYIEQFF.

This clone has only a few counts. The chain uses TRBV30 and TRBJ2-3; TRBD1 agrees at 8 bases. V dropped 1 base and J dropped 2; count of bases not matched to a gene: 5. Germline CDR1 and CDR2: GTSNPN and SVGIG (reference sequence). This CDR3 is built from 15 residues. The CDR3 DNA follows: TGTGCCTGGAGTGAGTGGACAGGGTTCACAGATACGCAGTATTTT. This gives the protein CAWSEWTGFTDTQYF.

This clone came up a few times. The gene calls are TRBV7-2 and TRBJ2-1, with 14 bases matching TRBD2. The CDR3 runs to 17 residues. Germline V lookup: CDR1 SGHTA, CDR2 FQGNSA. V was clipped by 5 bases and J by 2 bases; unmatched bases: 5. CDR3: CASSLWTSGRTYNEQFF. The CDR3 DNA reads TGTGCCAGCAGCCTCTGGACTAGCGGGAGGACCTACAATGAGCAGTTCTTC.

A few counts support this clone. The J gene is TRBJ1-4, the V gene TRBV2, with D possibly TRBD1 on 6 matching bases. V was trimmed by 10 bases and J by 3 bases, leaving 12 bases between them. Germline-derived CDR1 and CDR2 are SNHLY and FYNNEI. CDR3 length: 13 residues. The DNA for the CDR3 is TGTGCCAACGGGGGGGCGCCTAATGAAAAACTGTTTTTT. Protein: CANGGAPNEKLFF.

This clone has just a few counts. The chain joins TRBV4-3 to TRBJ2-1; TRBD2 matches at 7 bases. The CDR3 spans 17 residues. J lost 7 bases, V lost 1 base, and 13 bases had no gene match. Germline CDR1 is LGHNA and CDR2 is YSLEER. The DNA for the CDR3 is TGCGCCAGCAGCCAAGCTGCGGTAGGGGAGGGCACGAATGAGCAGTTCTTC. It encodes CASSQAAVGEGTNEQFF.

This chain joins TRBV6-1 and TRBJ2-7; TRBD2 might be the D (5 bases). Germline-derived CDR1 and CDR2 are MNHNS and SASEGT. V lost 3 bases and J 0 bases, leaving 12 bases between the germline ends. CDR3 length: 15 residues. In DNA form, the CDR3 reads TGTGCCAGCAGTGATATATGGGAGAGCTCCTACGAGCAGTACTTC. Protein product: CASSDIWESSYEQYF.

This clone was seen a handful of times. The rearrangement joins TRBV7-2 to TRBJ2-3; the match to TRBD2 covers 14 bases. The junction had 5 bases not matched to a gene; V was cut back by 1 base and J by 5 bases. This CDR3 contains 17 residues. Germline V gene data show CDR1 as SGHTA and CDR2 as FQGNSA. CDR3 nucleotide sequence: TGTGCCAGCAGCTTAGGGGGACTAGCGGGAGTAGTAGATACGCAGTATTTT. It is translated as CASSLGGLAGVVDTQYF.

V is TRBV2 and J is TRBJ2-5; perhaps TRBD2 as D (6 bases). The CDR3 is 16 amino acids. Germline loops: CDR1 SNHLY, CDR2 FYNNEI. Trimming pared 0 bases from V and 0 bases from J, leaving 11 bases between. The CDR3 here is CASSEARGGNQETQYF. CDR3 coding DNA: TGTGCCAGCAGTGAAGCGCGAGGAGGGAACCAAGAGACCCAGTACTTC.

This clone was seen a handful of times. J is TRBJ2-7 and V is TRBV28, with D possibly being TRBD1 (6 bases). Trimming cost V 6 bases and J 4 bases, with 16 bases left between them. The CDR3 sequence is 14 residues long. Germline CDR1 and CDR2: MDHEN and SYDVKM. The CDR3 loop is CASRTPSQGYEQYF. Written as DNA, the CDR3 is TGTGCCAGCAGAACTCCCTCACAGGGTTACGAGCAGTACTTC.

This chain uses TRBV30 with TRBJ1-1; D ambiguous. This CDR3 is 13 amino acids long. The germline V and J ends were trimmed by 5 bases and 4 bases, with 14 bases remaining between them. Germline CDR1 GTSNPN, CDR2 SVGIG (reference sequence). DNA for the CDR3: TGTGCCTGGTACCTAGGGAGCGGCACTGAAGCTTTCTTT. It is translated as CAWYLGSGTEAFF.

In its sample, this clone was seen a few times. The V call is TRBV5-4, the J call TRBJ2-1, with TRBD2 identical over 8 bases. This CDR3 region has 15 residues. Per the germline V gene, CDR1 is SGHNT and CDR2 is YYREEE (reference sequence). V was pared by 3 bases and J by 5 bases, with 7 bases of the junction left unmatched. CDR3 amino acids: CASSSRLASNNEQFF. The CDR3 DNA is TGTGCCAGCAGCTCACGACTAGCGTCGAACAATGAGCAGTTCTTC.

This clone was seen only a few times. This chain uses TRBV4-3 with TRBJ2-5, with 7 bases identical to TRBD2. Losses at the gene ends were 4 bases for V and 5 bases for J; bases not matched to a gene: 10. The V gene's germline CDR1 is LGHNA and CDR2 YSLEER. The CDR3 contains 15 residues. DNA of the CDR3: TGCGCCAGCAGCCGCGGACTAGATGGGGGGGAGACCCAGTACTTC. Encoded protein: CASSRGLDGGETQYF.

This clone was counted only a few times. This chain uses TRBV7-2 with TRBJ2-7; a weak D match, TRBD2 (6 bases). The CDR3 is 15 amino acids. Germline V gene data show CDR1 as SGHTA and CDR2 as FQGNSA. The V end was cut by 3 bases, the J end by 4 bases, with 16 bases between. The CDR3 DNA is TGTGCCAGCAGCTTCGAGCCTAGCGCCTCATACGAGCAGTACTTC. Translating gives CASSFEPSASYEQYF.